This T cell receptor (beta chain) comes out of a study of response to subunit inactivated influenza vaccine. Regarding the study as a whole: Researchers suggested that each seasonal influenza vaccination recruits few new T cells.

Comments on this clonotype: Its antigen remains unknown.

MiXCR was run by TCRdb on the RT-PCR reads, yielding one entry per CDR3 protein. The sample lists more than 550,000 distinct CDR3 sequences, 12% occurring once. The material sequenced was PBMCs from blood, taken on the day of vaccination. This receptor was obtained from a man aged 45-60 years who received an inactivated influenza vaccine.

CDR3 in amino acids: CASSLAWGTDTQYF. CDR3 coding DNA: TGTGCCAGCAGCCTTGCATGGGGCACAGATACGCAGTATTTT. The chain has TRBV4-2 and TRBJ2-3; D unresolved. V was cut by 4 bases and J by 1 base, with 9 bases left in between. The CDR3 extends over 14 amino acids. CDR1 and CDR2 (germline): LGHNA, YNFKEQ.